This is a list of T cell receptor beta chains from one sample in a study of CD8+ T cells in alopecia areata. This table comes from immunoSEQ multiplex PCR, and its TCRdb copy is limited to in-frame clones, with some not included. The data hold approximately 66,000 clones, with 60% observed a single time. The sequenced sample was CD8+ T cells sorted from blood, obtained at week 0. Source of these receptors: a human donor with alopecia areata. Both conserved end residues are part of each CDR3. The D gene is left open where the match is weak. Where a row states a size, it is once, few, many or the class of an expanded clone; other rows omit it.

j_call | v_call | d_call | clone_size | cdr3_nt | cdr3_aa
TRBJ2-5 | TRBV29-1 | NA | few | TGCAGCGTTGATCCACCAAGGTGGGAGACCCAGTACTTC | CSVDPPRWETQYF
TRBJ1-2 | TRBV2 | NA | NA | TGTGCCAGCATTTATGGACCTAACTATGGCTACACCTTC | CASIYGPNYGYTF
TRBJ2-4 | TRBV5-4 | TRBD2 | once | TGTGCCAGCAGCTTGGGACTAGCGGGAGATTATCCAGCCAAAAACATTCAGTACTTC | CASSLGLAGDYPAKNIQYF
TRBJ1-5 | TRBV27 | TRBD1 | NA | TGTGCCAGCAGTGTACAGGGGGCCGGCAATCAGCCCCAGCATTTT | CASSVQGAGNQPQHF
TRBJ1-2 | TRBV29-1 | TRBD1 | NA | TGCAGCGTCCTGACAGGGGAGGACTATGGCTACACCTTC | CSVLTGEDYGYTF
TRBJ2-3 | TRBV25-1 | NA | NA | TGTGCCAGCAGTGAGGGGACCACTGCCACAGATACGCAGTATTTT | CASSEGTTATDTQYF
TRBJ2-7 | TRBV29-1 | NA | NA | TGCAGCGTGTACACGGACAGCTCCTACGAGCAGTACTTC | CSVYTDSSYEQYF
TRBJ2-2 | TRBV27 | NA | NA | TGTGCCAGCAGTTCTGACACCGGGGAGCTGTTTTTT | CASSSDTGELFF
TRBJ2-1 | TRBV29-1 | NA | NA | TGCAGCGTTGAACCCTCGGATGAGCAGTTCTTC | CSVEPSDEQFF
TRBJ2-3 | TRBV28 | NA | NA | TGTGCCAGCAGCCCCACGACGGGCTCCACAGATACGCAGTATTTT | CASSPTTGSTDTQYF
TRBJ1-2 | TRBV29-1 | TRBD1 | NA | TGCAGCGTTGCGACAGGGGAGAACTATGGCTACACCTTC | CSVATGENYGYTF
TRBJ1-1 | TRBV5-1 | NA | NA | TGCGCCAGCAGTCTAAGGCAGCTAGAAGCTTTCTTT | CASSLRQLEAFF
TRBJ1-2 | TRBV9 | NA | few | TGTGCCAGCAGCGTAGTACAGGGAGGTACCTATGGCTACACCTTC | CASSVVQGGTYGYTF
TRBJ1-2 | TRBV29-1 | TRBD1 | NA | TGCAGCGTTGATGGCCCAGGGGGGAGAGGCTACACCTTC | CSVDGPGGRGYTF
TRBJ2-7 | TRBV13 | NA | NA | TGTGCCAGCAGCCCGGGACGCCCAGCCTACGAGCAGTACTTC | CASSPGRPAYEQYF
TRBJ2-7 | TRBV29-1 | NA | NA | TGCAGCGTTGAGTCTGGGGGTGACTACGAGCAGTACTTC | CSVESGGDYEQYF
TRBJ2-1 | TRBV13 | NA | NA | TGTGCCAGCAGTTTCGGGCTGGTCGGGTATGAGCAGTTCTTC | CASSFGLVGYEQFF
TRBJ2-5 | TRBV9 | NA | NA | TGTGCCAGCAGCATGGGGACATCCACTTCCGAGACCCAGTACTTC | CASSMGTSTSETQYF
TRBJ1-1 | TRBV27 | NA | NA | TGTGCCAGCAGTTTAGTACTGAACACTGAAGCTTTCTTT | CASSLVLNTEAFF
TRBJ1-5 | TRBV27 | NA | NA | TGTGCCAGCAGCTCTACGGATCGGCCCCAGCATTTT | CASSSTDRPQHF
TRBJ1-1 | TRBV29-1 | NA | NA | TGCAGCGTTGAAGATGCGGATGATCAAGCGGCTTTCTTT | CSVEDADDQAAFF
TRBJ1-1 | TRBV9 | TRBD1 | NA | TGTGCCAGCAGCGACGCTTCGGACAGGGGGCCCAACACTGAAGCTTTCTTT | CASSDASDRGPNTEAFF
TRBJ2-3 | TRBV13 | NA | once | TGTGCCAGCAGCTTAGGCCTGGAGGGAAATACGCAGTATTTT | CASSLGLEGNTQYF
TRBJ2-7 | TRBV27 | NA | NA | TGTGCCAGCAGTTTTAGTGGGAACGAGCAGTACTTC | CASSFSGNEQYF
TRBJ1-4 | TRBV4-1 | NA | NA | TGCGCCAGCAGCCCGGAGGAACTTAATGAAAAACTGTTTTTT | CASSPEELNEKLFF
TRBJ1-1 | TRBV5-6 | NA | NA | TGTGCCAGCAGCTCCACTAGAAGATCTGAAGCTTTCTTT | CASSSTRRSEAFF
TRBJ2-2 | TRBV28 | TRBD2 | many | TGTGCCAGCAGAAGTTTAGCGGGAGCAACCGGGGAGCTGTTTTTT | CASRSLAGATGELFF
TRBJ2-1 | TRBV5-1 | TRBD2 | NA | TGCGCCAGCAGCTTGTTGTCAGGACTAGGGCCCAATGAGCAGTTCTTC | CASSLLSGLGPNEQFF
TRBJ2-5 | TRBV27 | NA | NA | TGTGCCAGCAGAGACTACCAAGAGACCCAGTACTTC | CASRDYQETQYF
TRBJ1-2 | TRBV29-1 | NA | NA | TGCAGCGTCGAGACGACAGGAGTATACGGCTACACCTTC | CSVETTGVYGYTF
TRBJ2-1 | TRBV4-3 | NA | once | TGCGCCAGCAGCCAGAGTCGGGGGTATGAGCAGTTCTTC | CASSQSRGYEQFF
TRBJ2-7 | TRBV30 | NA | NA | TGTGCCGGTGACCGGGACACCTACGAGCAGTACTTC | CAGDRDTYEQYF
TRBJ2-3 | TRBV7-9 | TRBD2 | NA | TGTGCCAGCAGCTCCGGACTAGCGGGAGGGAGAGATACGCAGTATTTT | CASSSGLAGGRDTQYF
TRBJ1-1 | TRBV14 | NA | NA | TGTGCCAGCAGCCCACTGGTAATGGGGAACACTGAAGCTTTCTTT | CASSPLVMGNTEAFF
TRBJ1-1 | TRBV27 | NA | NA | TGTGCCAGCAGTTTAGGAGGCATGAACACTGAAGCTTTCTTT | CASSLGGMNTEAFF
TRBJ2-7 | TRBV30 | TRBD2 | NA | TGTGCCTGGAGCCCCGGACTAGCGGGAGCCTACGAGCAGTACTTC | CAWSPGLAGAYEQYF
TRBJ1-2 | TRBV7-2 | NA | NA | TGTGCCAAAATCGGGGAGAACTATGGCTACACCTTC | CAKIGENYGYTF
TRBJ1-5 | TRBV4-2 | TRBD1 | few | TGTGCCAGCAGCCAAGAAGGGACAGAGAATCAGCCCCAGCATTTT | CASSQEGTENQPQHF
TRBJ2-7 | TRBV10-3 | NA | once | TGTGCCATCAGTGCTGACAGAGCCTACGAGCAGTACTTC | CAISADRAYEQYF
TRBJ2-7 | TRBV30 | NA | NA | TGTGCCTGGAGTTCGAAGGGACGGCCGTACTACGAGCAGTACTTC | CAWSSKGRPYYEQYF
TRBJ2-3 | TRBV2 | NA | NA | TGTGCCAGCAGTGCGACACCGACAAGCACAGATACGCAGTATTTT | CASSATPTSTDTQYF
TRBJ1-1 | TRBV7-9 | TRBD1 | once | TGTGCCAGCAGCCCGGGACAGGGGGACACTGAAGCTTTCTTT | CASSPGQGDTEAFF
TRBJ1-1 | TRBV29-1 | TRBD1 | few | TGCAGCGTTTTAAAGGGGACAGGGGAGACCACTGAAGCTTTCTTT | CSVLKGTGETTEAFF
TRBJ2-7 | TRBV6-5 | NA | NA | TGTGCCAGGGGGCCATCAGGGAGTCAGTACTTC | CARGPSGSQYF
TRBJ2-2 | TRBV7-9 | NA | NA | TGTGCCAGCAGCACGGGTACGAACACCGGGGAGCTGTTTTTT | CASSTGTNTGELFF
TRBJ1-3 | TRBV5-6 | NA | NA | TGTGCCAGCAGCCCTAGGACAGCCTCTGGAAACACCATATATTTT | CASSPRTASGNTIYF
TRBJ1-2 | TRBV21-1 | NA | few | TGTGCCAGCACCCGAGAGAATGGCTACACCTTC | CASTRENGYTF
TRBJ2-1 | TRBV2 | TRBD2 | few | TGTGCCAGCCTCGCAGGACTAGCGGCCGGGAATGAGCAGTTCTTC | CASLAGLAAGNEQFF
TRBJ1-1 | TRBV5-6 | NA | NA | TGTGCCAGCAGCTTGGTCGGGGCCAATGAAGCTTTCTTT | CASSLVGANEAFF
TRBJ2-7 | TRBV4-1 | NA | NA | TGCGCCAGCAGCCCTCAGACCGCCTACGAGCAGTACTTC | CASSPQTAYEQYF
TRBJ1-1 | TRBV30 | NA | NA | TGTGCCTGGAGTGTACTCCCAAGTAGCGAAGCTTTCTTT | CAWSVLPSSEAFF
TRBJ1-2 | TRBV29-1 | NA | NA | TGCAGCGTTGTGCTTAACTATGGCTACACCTTC | CSVVLNYGYTF
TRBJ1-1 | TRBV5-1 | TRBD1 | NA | TGCGCCAGCAGCTTGGCCCTAGGACAGGACACTGAAGCTTTCTTT | CASSLALGQDTEAFF
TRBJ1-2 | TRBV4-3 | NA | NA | TGCGCCAGCAGCCAAGAATGGGCACAACCGACCTATGGCTACACCTTC | CASSQEWAQPTYGYTF
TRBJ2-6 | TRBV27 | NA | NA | TGTGCCAGCAGTTCGATAACATCAAGACTAGCTGGGGCCAACGTCCTGACTTTC | CASSSITSRLAGANVLTF
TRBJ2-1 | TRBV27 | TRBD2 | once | TGTGCCAGCAGTCTAGCGGGGGGTTACAATGAGCAGTTCTTC | CASSLAGGYNEQFF
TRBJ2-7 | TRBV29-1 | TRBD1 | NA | TGCAGCGTTGAAGGCGGGCAGGGGGCCTACGAGCAGTACTTC | CSVEGGQGAYEQYF
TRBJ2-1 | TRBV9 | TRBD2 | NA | TGTGCCAGCAGCGAACAGCAGGGACTAGCGGACTACGTCTCCTACAATGAGCAGTTCTTC | CASSEQQGLADYVSYNEQFF
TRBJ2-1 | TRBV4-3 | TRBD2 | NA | TGCGCCAGCAGCCAAGGGGCTAGCGGGAGGCTCAACAATGAGCAGTTCTTC | CASSQGASGRLNNEQFF
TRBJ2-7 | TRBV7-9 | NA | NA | TGTGCCAGCAGCCCAGGGTTCTACGAGCAGTACTTC | CASSPGFYEQYF